This is a list of T cell receptor beta chains from one sample in a study of T cell responses to AZD1222 COVID-19 vaccine. Profiling relied on immunoSEQ multiplex PCR, and the TCRdb table lists in-frame clones only, not all of them. The sample lists more than 140,000 clones, around nine tenths occurring once. The sample in question was peripheral blood, obtained on day 0 of AZD1222 vaccination. Receptors originate from an adult in good health. Both conserved end residues are part of each CDR3. D genes are given only for firm matches. For some rows the clone size is stated as once, few or many, or as a class when expanded; others skip it.

D gene | J gene | clone size | V gene | CDR3 DNA | CDR3 protein
- | TRBJ2-7 | - | TRBV14 | TGTGCCAGCAGCCAAGGGTACATCTTGACCGAGCAGTACTTC | CASSQGYILTEQYF
- | TRBJ2-3 | - | TRBV28 | TGTGCCAGCAGTTCTGTGGCAGTTCAAGATACGCAGTATTTT | CASSSVAVQDTQYF
TRBD1 | TRBJ1-4 | - | TRBV6-1 | TGTGCCAGCAGTGAAAGGGGGCGGGAGGGAAAACTGTTTTTT | CASSERGREGKLFF
- | TRBJ1-6 | - | TRBV28 | TGTGCCAGCAAGACTCCATCAGCCCTCCACTTT | CASKTPSALHF
TRBD2 | TRBJ2-5 | - | TRBV7-2 | TGTGCCAGCAGCTTACTAGCGGAGCAAGAGACCCAGTACTTC | CASSLLAEQETQYF
- | TRBJ2-7 | - | TRBV5-3 | TGTGCCAGAAGCTTGGTTGGGAATTTCCGCGAGCAGTACTTC | CARSLVGNFREQYF
TRBD1 | TRBJ2-3 | - | TRBV7-6 | TGTGCCAGCAGCCAACAGGGGGCTACGCAGTATTTT | CASSQQGATQYF
- | TRBJ1-5 | - | TRBV28 | TGTGCCAGCACTCGGGATGTTCGGCCCCAGCATTTT | CASTRDVRPQHF
- | TRBJ2-7 | - | TRBV19 | TGTGCCAGTAGTAACCTTTCCCGACCCTCCTACGAGCAGTACTTC | CASSNLSRPSYEQYF
TRBD1 | TRBJ1-4 | once | TRBV27 | TGTGCCAGCCGATCATACAGGGGAGCTAATGAAAAACTGTTTTTT | CASRSYRGANEKLFF
- | TRBJ2-5 | - | TRBV6-1 | TGTGCCAGCAGTGAGTTGTGGGACTTGGAGGAAGAGACCCAGTACTTC | CASSELWDLEEETQYF
- | TRBJ1-2 | - | TRBV6-5 | TGTGCCAGCAGTTACTCCCCGGGGAGGGGAAACTATGGCTACACCTTC | CASSYSPGRGNYGYTF
- | TRBJ2-1 | - | TRBV7-9 | TGTGCCAGCAGCTTAGCTTATGGGGCCCGGCATGATGAGCAGTTCTTC | CASSLAYGARHDEQFF